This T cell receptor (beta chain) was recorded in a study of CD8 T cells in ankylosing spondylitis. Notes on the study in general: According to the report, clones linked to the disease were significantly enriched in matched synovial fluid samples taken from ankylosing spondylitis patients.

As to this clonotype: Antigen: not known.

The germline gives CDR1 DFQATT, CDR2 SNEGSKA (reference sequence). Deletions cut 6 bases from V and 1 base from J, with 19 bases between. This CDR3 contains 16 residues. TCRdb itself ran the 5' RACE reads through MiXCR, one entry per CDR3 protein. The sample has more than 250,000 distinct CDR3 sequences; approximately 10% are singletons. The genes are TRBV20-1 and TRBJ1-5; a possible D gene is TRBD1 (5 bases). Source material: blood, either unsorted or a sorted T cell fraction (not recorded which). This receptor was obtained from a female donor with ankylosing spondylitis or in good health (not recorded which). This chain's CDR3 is CSADMQGGGSNQPQHF. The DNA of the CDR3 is TGCAGTGCGGATATGCAGGGAGGTGGGAGCAATCAGCCCCAGCATTTT.